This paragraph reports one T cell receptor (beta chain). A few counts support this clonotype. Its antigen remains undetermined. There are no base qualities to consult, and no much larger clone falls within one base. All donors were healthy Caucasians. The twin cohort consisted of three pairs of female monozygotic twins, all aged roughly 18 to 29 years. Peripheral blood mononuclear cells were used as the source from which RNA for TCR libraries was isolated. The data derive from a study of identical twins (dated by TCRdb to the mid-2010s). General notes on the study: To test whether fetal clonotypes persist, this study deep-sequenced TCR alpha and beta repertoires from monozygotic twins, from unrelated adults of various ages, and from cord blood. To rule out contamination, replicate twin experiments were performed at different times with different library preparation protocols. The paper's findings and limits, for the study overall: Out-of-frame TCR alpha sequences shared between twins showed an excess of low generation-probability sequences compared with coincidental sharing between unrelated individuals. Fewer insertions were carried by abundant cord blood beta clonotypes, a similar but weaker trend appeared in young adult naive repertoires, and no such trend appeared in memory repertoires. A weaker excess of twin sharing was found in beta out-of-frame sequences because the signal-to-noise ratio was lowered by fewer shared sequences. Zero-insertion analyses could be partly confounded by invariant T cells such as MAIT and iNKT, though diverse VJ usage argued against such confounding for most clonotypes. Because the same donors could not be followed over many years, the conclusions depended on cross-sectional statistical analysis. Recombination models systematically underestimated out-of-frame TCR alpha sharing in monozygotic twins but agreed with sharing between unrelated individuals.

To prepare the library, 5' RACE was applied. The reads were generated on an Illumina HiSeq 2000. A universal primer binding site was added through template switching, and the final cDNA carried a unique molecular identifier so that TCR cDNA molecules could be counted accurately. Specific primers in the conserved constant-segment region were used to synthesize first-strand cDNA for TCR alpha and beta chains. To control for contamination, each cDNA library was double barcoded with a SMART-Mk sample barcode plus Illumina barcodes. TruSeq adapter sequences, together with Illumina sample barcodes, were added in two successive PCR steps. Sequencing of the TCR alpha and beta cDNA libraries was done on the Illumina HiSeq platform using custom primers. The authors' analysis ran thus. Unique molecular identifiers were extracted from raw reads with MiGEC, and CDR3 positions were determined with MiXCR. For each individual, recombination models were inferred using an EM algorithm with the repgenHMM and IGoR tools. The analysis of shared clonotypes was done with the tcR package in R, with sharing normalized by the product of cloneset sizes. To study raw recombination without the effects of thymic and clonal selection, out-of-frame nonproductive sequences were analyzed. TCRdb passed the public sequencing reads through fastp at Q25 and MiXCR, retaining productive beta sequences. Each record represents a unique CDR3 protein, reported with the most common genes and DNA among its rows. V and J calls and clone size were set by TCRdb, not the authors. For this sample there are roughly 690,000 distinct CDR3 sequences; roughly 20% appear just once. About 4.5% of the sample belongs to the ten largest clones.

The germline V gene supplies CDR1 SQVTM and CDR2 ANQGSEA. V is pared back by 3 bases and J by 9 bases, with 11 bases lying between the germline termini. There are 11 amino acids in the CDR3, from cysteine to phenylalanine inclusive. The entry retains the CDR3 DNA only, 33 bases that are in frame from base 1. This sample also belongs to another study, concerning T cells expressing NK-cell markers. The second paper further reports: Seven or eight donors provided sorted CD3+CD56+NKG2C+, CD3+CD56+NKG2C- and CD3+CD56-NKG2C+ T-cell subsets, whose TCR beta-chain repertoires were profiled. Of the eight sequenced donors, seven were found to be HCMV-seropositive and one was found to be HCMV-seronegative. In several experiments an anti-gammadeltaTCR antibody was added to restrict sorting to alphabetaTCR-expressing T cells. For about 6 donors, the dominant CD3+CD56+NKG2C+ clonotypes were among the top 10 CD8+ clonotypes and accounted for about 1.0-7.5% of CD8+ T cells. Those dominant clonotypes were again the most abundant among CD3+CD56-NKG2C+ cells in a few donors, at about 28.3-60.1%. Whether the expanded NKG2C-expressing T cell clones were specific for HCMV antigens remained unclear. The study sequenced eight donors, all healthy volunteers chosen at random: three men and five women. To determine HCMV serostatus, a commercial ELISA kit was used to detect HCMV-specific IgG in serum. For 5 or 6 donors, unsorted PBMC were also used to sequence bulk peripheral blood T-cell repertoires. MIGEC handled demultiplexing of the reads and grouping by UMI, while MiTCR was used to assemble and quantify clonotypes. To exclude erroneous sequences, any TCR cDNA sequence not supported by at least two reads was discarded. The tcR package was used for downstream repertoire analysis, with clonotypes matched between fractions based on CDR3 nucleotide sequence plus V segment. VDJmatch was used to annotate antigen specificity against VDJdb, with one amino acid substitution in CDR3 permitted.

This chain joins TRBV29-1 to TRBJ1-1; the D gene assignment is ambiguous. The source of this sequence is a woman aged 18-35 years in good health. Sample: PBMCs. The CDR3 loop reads CSVERFSKAFF. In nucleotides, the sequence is TGCAGCGTTGAGCGTTTCAGCAAAGCTTTCTTT.